Each of the 31 T cell receptor beta chains below was sequenced from the same sample in a study of T cells in Graves' hyperthyroidism and ophthalmopathy. Researchers took RNA transcripts and amplified the TCR beta CDR3 regions from them. The HTBI primer set was used in a first-round RT-PCR of the TCR CDR3. TCRdb reprocessed the multiplex PCR reads via MiXCR and lists one record per CDR3 protein. The sample shows hundreds of thousands of distinct CDR3 sequences, about 17% of them seen only once. The sample was blood. These receptors were collected from a woman in her twenties or thirties with Graves' hyperthyroidism.

This clonotype occurred many times. This chain links TRBV11-2 with TRBJ2-7, with TRBD2 as a possible D gene (5 bases). V lost 1 base and J 3 bases, leaving 13 bases between the germline ends. From germline, CDR1 is SGHAT and CDR2 FQNNGV. The CDR3 covers 15 residues. This CDR3 is CASSLVYGEDYEQYF. CDR3 in DNA: TGTGCCAGCAGCTTAGTATACGGGGAAGACTACGAGCAGTACTTC.

The chain employs TRBV29-1 and TRBJ1-2; 7 bases match TRBD1. The CDR3 covers 13 residues. J gave up 6 bases and V 2 bases, and 6 bases lay outside the gene matches. CDR1 is SQVTM and CDR2 is ANQGSEA in the germline V gene. The CDR3 reads CSVESSQGDGYTF. CDR3 DNA: TGCAGCGTTGAAAGTAGTCAGGGGGATGGCTACACCTTC.

The chain couples TRBV29-1 to TRBJ1-1, with unresolved D. V lost 5 bases and J 2 bases, leaving 15 bases between the germline ends. The CDR3 is 14 residues long. The germline V gene encodes CDR1 SQVTM and CDR2 ANQGSEA. The chain's CDR3 is CSVPKLPGNTEAFF. Written as DNA, the CDR3 is TGCAGCGTTCCCAAATTACCGGGTAACACTGAAGCTTTCTTT.

The V and J genes are TRBV24-1 and TRBJ2-7; D gene uncertain. Germline V lookup: CDR1 KGHDR, CDR2 SFDVKD. V dropped 5 bases and J dropped 4 bases, with 11 bases sitting between them. The CDR3 covers 13 residues. The CDR3 loop is CATSASGDYEQYF. The CDR3 nucleotides read TGTGCCACCAGTGCATCCGGAGATTACGAGCAGTACTTC.

The V call is TRBV16, the J call TRBJ2-1; D is undetermined. V was clipped by 3 bases and J by 1 base, with 7 bases between them. This CDR3 is built from 14 residues. CDR1 and CDR2 (germline): KGHSY, FQNENV. The CDR3 DNA reads TGTGCCAGCAGCCAGTTTATTTCCTACAATGAGCAGTTCTTC. Translating gives CASSQFISYNEQFF.

This clonotype was counted at least ten times. The rearrangement links TRBV10-3 to TRBJ2-7, with a possible D match to TRBD1 (6 bases). This CDR3 contains 14 residues. Germline lookup yields CDR1 ENHRY and CDR2 SYGVKD. The ends were cut back, 3 bases at V and 4 bases at J, with 13 bases in the middle. The CDR3 coding sequence is TGTGCCATCAGTGACCCCGGGACAATATACGAGCAGTACTTC. It specifies CAISDPGTIYEQYF.

There are many counts of this clonotype. The J gene is TRBJ1-1, the V gene TRBV6-1; D may be TRBD1 (6 bases). The CDR3 loop spans 13 amino acids. In germline, CDR1 is MNHNS, CDR2 SASEGT. V lost 6 bases to trimming and J lost 7 bases, with 15 bases between them. The CDR3 is CASRNRVRDEAFF. CDR3 nucleotides: TGTGCCAGCAGAAACAGGGTCAGGGATGAAGCTTTCTTT.

This clonotype was detected ten times or more. The chain joins TRBV12-3 or TRBV12-4 to TRBJ2-1; 8 nucleotides agree with TRBD1. This CDR3 contains 16 residues. Germline trimming cut 6 bases from V and 3 bases from J; bases unmatched to any gene: 10. The CDR3: CASSPKPGQDYNEQFF. CDR3 DNA sequence: TGTGCCAGCAGCCCCAAACCGGGACAGGACTACAATGAGCAGTTCTTC.

The V and J genes are TRBV7-3 and TRBJ2-3; D ambiguous. V was shortened by 2 bases and J by 2 bases, with 11 bases between the two germline ends. The germline V gene encodes CDR1 SGHTA and CDR2 FQGTGA. The CDR3 loop spans 15 amino acids. The CDR3 is CASSLVPRATDTQYF. The CDR3 region has the DNA TGTGCCAGCAGCTTAGTTCCTCGGGCCACAGATACGCAGTATTTT.

The table lists this clonotype with many counts. The gene calls are TRBV28 and TRBJ2-7, with 9 bases matching TRBD1. From germline, CDR1 is MDHEN and CDR2 SYDVKM. V was pared by 7 bases and J by 4 bases, with 5 bases of the junction left unmatched. This CDR3 contains 13 residues. Here the CDR3 reads CASIRTGEYEQYF. For the CDR3, the DNA is TGTGCCAGCATTAGGACAGGGGAATACGAGCAGTACTTC.

This clonotype came up many times. The chain has TRBV18 and TRBJ2-5; D is unclear. Trimming left V 2 bases short and J 1 base short, with 5 bases between. Germline CDR1 reads KGHSH; CDR2 reads LQKENI. The CDR3 has 13 amino acids. CDR3 sequence: CASSPATQETQYF. The CDR3 DNA follows: TGTGCCAGCTCACCAGCGACCCAAGAGACCCAGTACTTC.

The V and J genes are TRBV19 and TRBJ1-2; 9 positions agree with TRBD1. CDR3 size: 15 residues. The germline gives CDR1 LNHDA, CDR2 SQIVND (reference sequence). With V trimmed by 5 bases and J by 7 bases, 11 bases remained unmatched. This CDR3 reads CASSARQGDLGGYTF. The CDR3 DNA follows: TGTGCCAGTAGTGCGCGACAGGGGGACCTAGGTGGCTACACCTTC.

This clonotype was counted at least ten times. This chain links TRBV2 with TRBJ2-1; D is undetermined. Germline V gene sequence: CDR1 SNHLY, CDR2 FYNNEI. There are 14 residues in the CDR3. Trimming took 6 bases from V and 0 from J, leaving 9 bases between them. Here the CDR3 DNA reads TGTGCCAGCAGAACCAGAACCTCCTACAATGAGCAGTTCTTC. Amino acids: CASRTRTSYNEQFF.

This clonotype was observed at least ten times. This chain links TRBV5-5 with TRBJ2-3; 11 bases are a match to TRBD2. The V gene's germline CDR1 is SGHKS and CDR2 YYEKEE (reference sequence). The CDR3 extends over 15 amino acids. V gave up 4 bases and J gave up 2 bases; unmatched junction bases: 3. CDR3 amino acids: CASSGGLADTDTQYF. The CDR3, as DNA: TGTGCCAGCAGCGGGGGACTAGCGGACACAGATACGCAGTATTTT.

This clonotype was observed a handful of times. The V call is TRBV20-1, the J call TRBJ2-1; possible D gene TRBD2, 5 bases. The CDR3 runs to 14 residues. Deletions cut 5 bases from V and 5 bases from J, with 16 bases between. Germline CDR1 is DFQATT and CDR2 is SNEGSKA (reference sequence). The CDR3 bases are TGCAGTGCTCCGGAACTAGGACCGGACAATGAGCAGTTCTTC. This sequence encodes CSAPELGPDNEQFF.

Concerning this clonotype: The junction departs from germline at one end; a sequencing error may be responsible. The rearrangement joins TRBV7-7 to TRBJ1-1; D perhaps matches TRBD1 (5 bases). The CDR3 extends over 17 amino acids. The V gene's germline CDR1 is SSHAT and CDR2 FNYEAQ (reference sequence). The CDR3 DNA follows: TGTGCTAGCAGCTTAAAGAACACAGGTCCGAGTGACACTGAAGCTTTCTTT. This encodes CASSLKNTGPSDTEAFF. Combining the CDR3 with reference TRBV7-7 and TRBJ1-1 gives the whole variable domain GAGVSQSPRYKVTKRGQDVTLRCDPISSHATLYWYQQALGQGPEFLTYFNYEAQPDKSGLPSDRFSAERPEGSISTLTIQRTEQRDSAMYRCASSLKNTGPSDTEAFFGQGTRLTVV.

The table lists this clonotype with a few counts. V is TRBV18 and J is TRBJ2-4; either TRBD1 or TRBD2 may fit D (5 bases each). CDR1 KGHSH and CDR2 LQKENI come from the germline V gene. The V end was cut by 4 bases, the J end by 1 base, with 11 bases between. There are 15 residues in the CDR3. The CDR3 nucleotides read TGTGCCAGCTCACTCCTGGGGGATGCCAAAAACATTCAGTACTTC. Its translation is CASSLLGDAKNIQYF.

This clonotype was detected many times. J is TRBJ2-2 and V is TRBV2; no firm D call. The CDR3 runs 16 residues. Germline loops: CDR1 SNHLY, CDR2 FYNNEI. Trimming removed 1 base at V and 1 base at J, with 10 bases between. CDR3 residues: CASSEVEIRNTGELFF. The CDR3 DNA follows: TGTGCCAGCAGTGAAGTCGAGATAAGGAACACCGGGGAGCTGTTTTTT. Full variable domain (outside the CDR3, taken from reference TRBV2 and TRBJ2-2): EPEVTQTPSHQVTQMGQEVILRCVPISNHLYFYWYRQILGQKVEFLVSFYNNEISEKSEIFDDQFSVERPDGSNFTLKIRSTKLEDSAMYFCASSEVEIRNTGELFFGEGSRLTVL.

Note on this clonotype: A much larger clonotype is one base distant, so this may be a read error. Without the conserved terminal phenylalanine or tryptophan, this CDR3 likely stems from a read error. The chain links TRBV2 to TRBJ2-3, with a tentative D call TRBD2 (6 bases). V lost 4 bases and J lost 1, with 15 bases in between. The V gene's germline CDR1 is SNHLY and CDR2 FYNNEI. The CDR3 runs 16 residues. The CDR3 is CASSGLGQRGTDTQYS. DNA for the CDR3: TGTGCCAGCAGTGGGCTGGGCCAGCGGGGCACAGATACGCAGTATTCT.

This clonotype was counted a few times. V and J are TRBV2 and TRBJ2-1, with TRBD2 matching over 9 bases. The CDR3 is 15 residues long. Germline CDR1 SNHLY, CDR2 FYNNEI. The trim removed 4 bases at V and 4 bases at J, leaving 5 bases unmatched. For the CDR3, the DNA is TGTGCCAGCAGTGGGACGCGGGGGGGTTACAATGAGCAGTTCTTC. Translation gives CASSGTRGGYNEQFF.

The V call is TRBV19, the J call TRBJ2-7; D may correspond to TRBD1 or TRBD2 (5 bases each). The CDR3 runs to 15 residues. Germline V gene sequence: CDR1 LNHDA, CDR2 SQIVND (reference sequence). V lost 5 bases and J lost 1, with 15 bases in between. CDR3 region: CASSSGTPGSYEQYF. CDR3 sequence (DNA): TGTGCCAGTAGTTCCGGGACCCCGGGATCCTACGAGCAGTACTTC.

This clonotype came up many times. The rearrangement uses TRBV30 and TRBJ2-7; no clear D. The V gene's germline CDR1 is GTSNPN and CDR2 SVGIG (reference sequence). The CDR3 runs 11 residues. The V and J ends lost 5 bases and 3 bases respectively, with 8 bases between them. CDR3: CAWSDFYEQYF. Written as DNA, the CDR3 is TGTGCCTGGTCTGACTTCTACGAGCAGTACTTC.

This clonotype was counted at least ten times. V is TRBV18 and J is TRBJ2-5, with D unresolved. V was trimmed by 8 bases and J by 0 bases, leaving 4 bases between them. CDR1 is KGHSH, CDR2 LQKENI, per germline. The CDR3 contains 11 residues. The CDR3 region has the DNA TGTGCCAGCGGACACCAAGAGACCCAGTACTTC. It specifies CASGHQETQYF. The variable domain in full, completed from reference TRBV18 and TRBJ2-5, reads NAGVMQNPRHLVRRRGQEARLRCSPMKGHSHVYWYRQLPEEGLKFMVYLQKENIIDESGMPKERFSAEFPKEGPSILRIQQVVRGDSAAYFCASGHQETQYFGPGTRLLVL.

This clonotype came up many times. The rearrangement links TRBV28 to TRBJ1-2; 9 positions agree with TRBD1. Germline V lookup: CDR1 MDHEN, CDR2 SYDVKM. With V trimmed by 4 bases and J by 8 bases, 11 bases remained unmatched. The CDR3 consists of 15 residues. CDR3: CASSSPQGAIVGYTF. CDR3 in DNA: TGTGCCAGCAGTTCACCACAGGGGGCGATTGTAGGCTACACCTTC.

This rearrangement joins TRBV12-3 or TRBV12-4 to TRBJ1-5; D ambiguous. The CDR3 loop spans 18 amino acids. V was clipped by 3 bases and J by 2 bases, with 20 bases between them. CDR3 nucleotide sequence: TGTGCCAGCAGTTTTAGGGTACGAATCCTCCCAGGCAATCAGCCCCAGCATTTT. It is translated as CASSFRVRILPGNQPQHF.

The chain links TRBV20-1 to TRBJ2-7; the D is unclear. The ends were cut back, 0 bases at V and 4 bases at J, with 13 bases in the middle. Germline V CDR1 and CDR2: DFQATT, SNEGSKA (reference sequence). The CDR3 consists of 14 residues. CDR3 in DNA: TGCAGTGCTAGAGATGGGGAACAGATATACGAGCAGTACTTC. Encoded protein: CSARDGEQIYEQYF.

This clonotype came up a few times. This chain joins TRBV5-4 and TRBJ2-7, with D perhaps matching TRBD2 (6 bases). Per germline, CDR1 SGHNT and CDR2 YYREEE (reference sequence). The V end was cut by 0 bases, the J end by 7 bases, with 11 bases between. The CDR3 runs to 13 residues. Written as DNA, the CDR3 is TGTGCCAGCAGCTTGGTCCAGGCGGGAGAGCAGTACTTC. This encodes CASSLVQAGEQYF.

This clonotype has ten or more counts. The genes are TRBV7-8 and TRBJ1-5; D is unresolved. This CDR3 is 13 amino acids long. The V gene lost 5 bases and the J gene lost 0 bases, with 5 bases spanning the gap. Germline loops: CDR1 SGHVS, CDR2 FQNEAQ. The DNA of the CDR3 is TGTGCCAGCAGCAAGAATAGCAATCAGCCCCAGCATTTT. Translated: CASSKNSNQPQHF.

The rearrangement joins TRBV4-2 to TRBJ2-3, with 9 bases lining up with TRBD2. The V gene's germline CDR1 is LGHNA and CDR2 YNFKEQ. V lost 1 base and J lost 5; bases outside the gene matches: 4. The CDR3 sequence is 15 residues long. The CDR3 here is CASSQVLAGQDTQYF. Here the CDR3 DNA reads TGTGCCAGCAGCCAAGTACTAGCGGGCCAAGATACGCAGTATTTT.

This clonotype was seen repeatedly, ten times or more. The V and J genes are TRBV6-2 or TRBV6-3 and TRBJ2-1, with 7 bases identical to TRBD1. V was clipped by 4 bases and J by 9 bases; unmatched bases: 6. Looked up from germline, CDR1 is MNHEY and CDR2 is SVGEGT. The length of the CDR3 is 13 residues. CDR3 loop: CASSSTGIGEQFF. The CDR3 DNA sequence: TGTGCCAGCAGTTCGACAGGGATCGGTGAGCAGTTCTTC.

This clonotype was detected only a few times. The genes are TRBV20-1 and TRBJ2-1, with 10 bases identical to TRBD2. V shed 4 bases, J shed 3 bases, and the junction held 9 bases outside the gene matches. Germline CDR1 is DFQATT and CDR2 is SNEGSKA (reference sequence). This CDR3 is built from 16 residues. CDR3 sequence: CSATPLAGAGYNEQFF. The CDR3 bases are TGCAGTGCTACGCCCCTAGCGGGAGCCGGCTACAATGAGCAGTTCTTC.